What follows is one T cell receptor beta chain and its context. As yet, its antigen is unknown. There are 14 residues in the CDR3. V was pared by 1 base and J by 7 bases, with 11 bases between. Germline V gene lookup returns CDR1 SGHAT and CDR2 FQNNGV. This sample is drawn from a study of cytomegalovirus exposure and HLA in healthy donors. Across the whole study: Earlier, some 170 million T cells were analyzed, and 117 million unique TCR beta sequences were found among them.

Study-wide results and limits: Most likely, a cluster of highly shared sequence variants arose as a sequencing artifact. Immune exposure information available was restricted to CMV serostatus.

Use of 60 Vbeta and 13 Jbeta primers characterized the PCR. Original data processing: Unique TCR beta chains numbered around 80 million in a later analysis, with around 11 million shared. The repertoire was sequenced with immunoSEQ multiplex PCR; TCRdb's copy has only in-frame clones and lacks some. V and J calls and clone size are those listed in that table; D and trimming were worked out from the DNA. The sample contains some 67,000 clones, roughly 80% of which appear only once. The receptor comes from a man between 60 and 75 years old in good health and CMV-seropositive. The V call is TRBV11-2, the J call TRBJ2-1, with D possibly matching TRBD2 (5 bases). Sequenced input: PBMCs. CDR3 DNA sequence: TGTGCCAGCAGCTTAGTTTCGGGGTGGAATGAGCAGTTCTTC. This sequence encodes CASSLVSGWNEQFF.